This T cell receptor (beta chain) appears in the sequencing data of a study of blood T cell repertoires in COVID-19. Only in-frame clones appear in the TCRdb table, and some are missing; sequencing was by immunoSEQ multiplex PCR. The sample yields about 350,000 clones, roughly 87% seen once. The CDR3 has 17 amino acids. V gave up 0 bases and J gave up 1 base, with 16 bases separating them. The germline V gene encodes CDR1 SGDLS and CDR2 YYNGEE. The sequence was collected from a woman in her 30s who had recovered from COVID-19. The V gene is TRBV9, the J gene TRBJ1-2, with a possible D match to TRBD1 (6 bases). Sequencing input: PBMCs or T cells enriched from blood (not recorded which). The CDR3 DNA reads TGTGCCAGCAGCGTAGTTGAGGGAGGGACATTTAACTATGGCTACACCTTC. Translation gives CASSVVEGGTFNYGYTF.